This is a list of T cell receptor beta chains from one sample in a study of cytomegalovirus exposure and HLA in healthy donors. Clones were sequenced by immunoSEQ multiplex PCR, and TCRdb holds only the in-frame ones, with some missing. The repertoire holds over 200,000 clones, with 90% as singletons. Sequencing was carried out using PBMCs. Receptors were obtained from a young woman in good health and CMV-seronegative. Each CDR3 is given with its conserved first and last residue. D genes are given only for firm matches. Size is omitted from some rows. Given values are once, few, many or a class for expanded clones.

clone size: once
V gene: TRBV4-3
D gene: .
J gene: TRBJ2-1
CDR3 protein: CASSQVSPPEFF
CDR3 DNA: TGCGCCAGCAGCCAAGTTAGCCCCCCCGAGTTCTTC

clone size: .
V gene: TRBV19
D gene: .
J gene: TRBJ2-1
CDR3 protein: CASSIGGYNEQFF
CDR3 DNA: TGTGCCAGTAGTATAGGGGGCTACAATGAGCAGTTCTTC

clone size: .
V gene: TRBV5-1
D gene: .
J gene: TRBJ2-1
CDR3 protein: CASSLASGGVYNEQFF
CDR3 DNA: TGCGCCAGCAGCTTGGCTTCTGGGGGCGTCTACAATGAGCAGTTCTTC

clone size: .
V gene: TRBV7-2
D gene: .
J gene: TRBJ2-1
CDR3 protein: CASSLANQENEQFF
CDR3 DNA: TGTGCCAGCAGCCTAGCGAACCAGGAGAATGAGCAGTTCTTC

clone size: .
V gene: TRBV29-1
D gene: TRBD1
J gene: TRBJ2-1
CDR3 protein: CSVQTGSSYNEQFF
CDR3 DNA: TGCAGCGTCCAGACAGGGTCCTCCTACAATGAGCAGTTCTTC

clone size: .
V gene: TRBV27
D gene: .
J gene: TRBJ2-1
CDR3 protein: CASSWDPRRRSYNEQFF
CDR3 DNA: TGTGCCAGCAGTTGGGACCCCCGAAGGAGATCCTACAATGAGCAGTTCTTC

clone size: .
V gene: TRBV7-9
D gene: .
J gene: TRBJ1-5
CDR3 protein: CASSSYRERNQPQHF
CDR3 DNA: TGTGCCAGCAGCTCATACAGGGAAAGGAATCAGCCCCAGCATTTT

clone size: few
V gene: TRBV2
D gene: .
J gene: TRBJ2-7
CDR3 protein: CASSASTPYEQYF
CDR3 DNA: TGTGCCAGCAGTGCTAGCACCCCCTACGAGCAGTACTTC

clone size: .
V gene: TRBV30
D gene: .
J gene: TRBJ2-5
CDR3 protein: CAWSVGRGNVETQYF
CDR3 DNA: TGTGCCTGGAGTGTGGGCAGGGGAAACGTCGAGACCCAGTACTTC

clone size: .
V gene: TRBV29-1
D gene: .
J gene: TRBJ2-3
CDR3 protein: CSVWGLSTDTQYF
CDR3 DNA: TGCAGCGTGTGGGGCCTGAGCACAGATACGCAGTATTTT

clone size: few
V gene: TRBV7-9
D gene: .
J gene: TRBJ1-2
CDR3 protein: CASSPTEIYGYTF
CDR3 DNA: TGTGCCAGCAGCCCGACAGAAATCTATGGCTACACCTTC

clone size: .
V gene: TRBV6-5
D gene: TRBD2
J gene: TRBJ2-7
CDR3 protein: CASSSGTSGYEQYF
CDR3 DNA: TGTGCCAGCAGTTCGGGGACTAGCGGCTACGAGCAGTACTTC

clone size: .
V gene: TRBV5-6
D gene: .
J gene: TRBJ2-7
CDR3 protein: CASSLGSRSYEQYF
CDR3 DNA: TGTGCCAGCAGCTTGGGGTCTAGATCCTACGAGCAGTACTTC

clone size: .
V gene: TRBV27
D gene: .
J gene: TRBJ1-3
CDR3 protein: CASSLSRLGNTIYF
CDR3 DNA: TGTGCCAGCAGTTTATCCAGGCTAGGAAACACCATATATTTT

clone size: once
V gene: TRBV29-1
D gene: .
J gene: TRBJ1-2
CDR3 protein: CSGRTANYGYTF
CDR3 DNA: TGCAGCGGCAGGACAGCTAACTATGGCTACACCTTC

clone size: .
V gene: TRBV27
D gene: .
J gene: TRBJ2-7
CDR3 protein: CASSLGGDASYEQYF
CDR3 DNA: TGTGCCAGCAGTTTAGGGGGAGACGCCTCCTACGAGCAGTACTTC

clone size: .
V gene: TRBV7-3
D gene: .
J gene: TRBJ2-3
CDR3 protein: CASSGTGDTQYF
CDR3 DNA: TGTGCCAGCAGCGGGACGGGAGATACGCAGTATTTT

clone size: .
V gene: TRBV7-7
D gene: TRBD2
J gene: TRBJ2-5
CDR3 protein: CASSSSGIAEETQYF
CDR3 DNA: TGTGCCAGCAGCTCTAGCGGGATTGCCGAAGAGACCCAGTACTTC

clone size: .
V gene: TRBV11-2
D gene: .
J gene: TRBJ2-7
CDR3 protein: CASTRTETSSYEQYF
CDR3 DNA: TGTGCCAGCACCAGGACAGAAACAAGCTCCTACGAGCAGTACTTC

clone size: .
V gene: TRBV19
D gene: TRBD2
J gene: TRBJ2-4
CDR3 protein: CASSIRVSGSTKNIQYF
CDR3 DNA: TGTGCCAGTAGTATAAGGGTTAGCGGGAGTACCAAAAACATTCAGTACTTC

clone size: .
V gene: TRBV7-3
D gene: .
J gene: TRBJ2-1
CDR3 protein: CASSLTPNNEQFF
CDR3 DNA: TGTGCCAGCAGCTTAACGCCCAACAATGAGCAGTTCTTC

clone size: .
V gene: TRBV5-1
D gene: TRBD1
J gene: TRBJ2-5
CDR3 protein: CASSLATTGPGETQYF
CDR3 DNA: TGCGCCAGCAGCTTGGCTACGACAGGGCCAGGGGAGACCCAGTACTTC

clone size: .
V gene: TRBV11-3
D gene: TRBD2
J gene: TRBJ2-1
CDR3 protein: CASSPRVGLASYNEQFF
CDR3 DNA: TGTGCCAGCAGCCCGAGGGTGGGACTAGCGTCCTACAATGAGCAGTTCTTC

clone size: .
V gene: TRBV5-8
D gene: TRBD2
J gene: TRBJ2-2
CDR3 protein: CASSLGTSGVTGELFF
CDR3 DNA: TGTGCCAGCAGCTTGGGGACTAGCGGGGTCACCGGGGAGCTGTTTTTT

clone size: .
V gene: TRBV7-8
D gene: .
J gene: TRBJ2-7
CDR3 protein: CASRSSLDETYEQYF
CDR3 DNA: TGTGCCAGCAGGTCAAGCTTGGATGAGACCTACGAGCAGTACTTC

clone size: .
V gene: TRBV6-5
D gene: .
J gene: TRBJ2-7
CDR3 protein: CASTHSSSYEQYF
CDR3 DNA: TGTGCCAGCACCCACTCGAGCTCCTACGAGCAGTACTTC

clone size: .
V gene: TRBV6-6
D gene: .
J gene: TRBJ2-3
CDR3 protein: CASRTSTDTQYF
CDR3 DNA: TGTGCCAGTCGGACTAGCACAGATACGCAGTATTTT

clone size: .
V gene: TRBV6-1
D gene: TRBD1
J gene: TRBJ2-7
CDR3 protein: CASSRDRDSEQYF
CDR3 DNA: TGTGCCAGCAGCCGGGACAGGGATAGCGAGCAGTACTTC

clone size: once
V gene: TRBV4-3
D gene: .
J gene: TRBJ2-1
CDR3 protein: CASSQDPSGLSFREQFF
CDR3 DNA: TGCGCCAGCAGCCAAGATCCGTCAGGGTTATCATTCCGGGAGCAGTTCTTC

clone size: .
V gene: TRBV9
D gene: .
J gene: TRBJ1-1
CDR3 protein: CASSISGNTEAFF
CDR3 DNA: TGTGCCAGCAGCATATCAGGAAACACTGAAGCTTTCTTT

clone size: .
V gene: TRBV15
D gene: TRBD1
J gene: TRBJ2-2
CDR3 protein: CATSDRGVAGELFF
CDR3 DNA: TGTGCCACCAGCGACAGGGGTGTCGCCGGGGAGCTGTTTTTT

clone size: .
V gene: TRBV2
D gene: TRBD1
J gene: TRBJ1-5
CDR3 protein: CASSGTGPGNQPQHF
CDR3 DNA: TGTGCCAGCAGTGGGACAGGCCCTGGCAATCAGCCCCAGCATTTT

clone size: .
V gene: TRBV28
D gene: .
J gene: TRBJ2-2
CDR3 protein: CASTGRPNTGELFF
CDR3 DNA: TGTGCCAGCACGGGCCGACCGAACACCGGGGAGCTGTTTTTT

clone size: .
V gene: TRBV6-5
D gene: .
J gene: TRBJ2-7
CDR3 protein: CASRDRMDEQYF
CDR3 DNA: TGTGCCAGCAGGGACAGAATGGACGAGCAGTACTTC

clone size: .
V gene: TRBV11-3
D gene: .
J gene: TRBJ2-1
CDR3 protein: CASSLDTEYNEQFF
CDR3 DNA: TGTGCCAGCAGCTTAGATACTGAATACAATGAGCAGTTCTTC

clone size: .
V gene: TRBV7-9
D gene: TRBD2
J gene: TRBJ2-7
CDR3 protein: CASSRALAGQYF
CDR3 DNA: TGTGCCAGCAGCCGGGCCTTAGCGGGGCAGTACTTC

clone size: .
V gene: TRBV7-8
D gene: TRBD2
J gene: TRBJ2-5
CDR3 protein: CASRVAGGETQYF
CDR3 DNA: TGTGCCAGCAGAGTAGCGGGGGGAGAGACCCAGTACTTC

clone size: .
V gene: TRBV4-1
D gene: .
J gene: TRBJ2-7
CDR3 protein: CASSQDLGHEQYF
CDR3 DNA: TGCGCCAGCAGCCAAGATTTAGGGCACGAGCAGTACTTC

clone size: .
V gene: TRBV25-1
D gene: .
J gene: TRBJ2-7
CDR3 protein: CGAGHRQYF
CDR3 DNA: TGTGGGGCTGGACATCGGCAGTACTTC

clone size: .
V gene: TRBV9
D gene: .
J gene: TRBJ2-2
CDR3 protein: CASSAHPGELFF
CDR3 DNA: TGTGCCAGCAGCGCCCACCCCGGGGAGCTGTTTTTT

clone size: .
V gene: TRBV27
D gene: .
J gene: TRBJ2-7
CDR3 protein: CASTGRNSYEQYF
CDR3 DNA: TGTGCCAGCACGGGACGGAATTCCTACGAGCAGTACTTC

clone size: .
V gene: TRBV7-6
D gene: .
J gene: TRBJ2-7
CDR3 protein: CASSPSRGEPGSYEQYF
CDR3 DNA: TGTGCCAGCAGCCCATCTAGGGGGGAACCCGGGTCCTACGAGCAGTACTTC

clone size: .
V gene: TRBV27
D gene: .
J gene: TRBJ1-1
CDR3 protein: CASSLETGLTEAFF
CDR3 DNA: TGTGCCAGCAGTTTAGAAACAGGGTTGACTGAAGCTTTCTTT

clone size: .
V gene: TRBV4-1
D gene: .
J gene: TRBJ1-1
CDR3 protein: CASSPPGSEAFF
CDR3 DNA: TGCGCCAGCAGCCCCCCAGGGTCTGAAGCTTTCTTT

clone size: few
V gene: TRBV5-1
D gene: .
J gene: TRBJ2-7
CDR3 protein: CASSLEGSSYEQYF
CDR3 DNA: TGCGCCAGCAGCTTGGAAGGGAGCTCCTACGAGCAGTACTTC

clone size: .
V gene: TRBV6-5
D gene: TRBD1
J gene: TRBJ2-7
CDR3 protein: CASSSDRGSYEQYF
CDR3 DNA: TGTGCCAGCAGTAGCGACAGGGGATCCTACGAGCAGTACTTC

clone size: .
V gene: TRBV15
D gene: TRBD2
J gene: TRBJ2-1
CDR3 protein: CATSKTAGTIYNEQFF
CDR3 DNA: TGTGCCACCAGCAAAACGGCTGGGACTATCTACAATGAGCAGTTCTTC

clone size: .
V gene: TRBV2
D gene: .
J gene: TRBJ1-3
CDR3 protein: CASSGFGNTIYF
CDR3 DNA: TGTGCCAGCAGTGGGTTTGGAAACACCATATATTTT

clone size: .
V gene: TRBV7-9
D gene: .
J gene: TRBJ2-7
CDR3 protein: CASSSRRDQTGSYEQYF
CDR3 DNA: TGTGCCAGCAGCTCGCGCCGCGATCAGACAGGCTCCTACGAGCAGTACTTC

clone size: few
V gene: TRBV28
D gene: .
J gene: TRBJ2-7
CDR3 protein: CASSGGTSYEQYF
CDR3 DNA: TGTGCCAGCAGCGGCGGGACCTCCTACGAGCAGTACTTC

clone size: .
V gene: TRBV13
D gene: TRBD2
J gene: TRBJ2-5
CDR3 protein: CASSLRASGRETQYF
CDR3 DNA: TGTGCCAGCAGCTTGCGGGCTAGCGGGAGGGAGACCCAGTACTTC

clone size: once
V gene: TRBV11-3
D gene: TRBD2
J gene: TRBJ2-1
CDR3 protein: CASSLVGTSGNEQFF
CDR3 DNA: TGTGCCAGCAGCTTAGTCGGGACTAGCGGTAATGAGCAGTTCTTC